These T cell receptor beta chains were read from a single sample in a study of T cell responses to AZD1222 COVID-19 vaccine. Repertoires were generated with immunoSEQ multiplex PCR, while TCRdb's copy carries only in-frame clones and drops some. The data contain 200,000 or so clones, approximately 93% of them seen just once; the ten biggest clones take up roughly 0.99%. The material was peripheral blood, obtained 28 days after the second AZD1222 dose. These receptors all stem from an adult who received the AZD1222 COVID-19 vaccine. Both conserved end residues are part of each CDR3. The order of the fields is clone size, V gene, J gene, D gene, CDR3 protein, CDR3 DNA. A D gene is named only where the DNA matches it firmly. Only some rows state a clone size, as once, few, many or a class for expanded clones.

clone size: NA
V gene: TRBV28
J gene: TRBJ1-1
D gene: NA
CDR3 protein: CASTGGVAGTEAFF
CDR3 DNA: TGTGCCAGCACCGGAGGGGTAGCGGGCACTGAAGCTTTCTTT

clone size: NA
V gene: TRBV7-3
J gene: TRBJ2-1
D gene: NA
CDR3 protein: CASSLTSSTYNEQFF
CDR3 DNA: TGTGCCAGCAGCTTAACTAGCTCAACCTACAATGAGCAGTTCTTC

clone size: NA
V gene: TRBV19
J gene: TRBJ1-2
D gene: NA
CDR3 protein: CASSMGLTVNYGYTF
CDR3 DNA: TGTGCCAGTAGTATGGGGCTGACAGTTAACTATGGCTACACCTTC

clone size: once
V gene: TRBV18
J gene: TRBJ1-4
D gene: NA
CDR3 protein: CASSPRLHEKLFF
CDR3 DNA: TGTGCCAGCTCACCACGTCTTCACGAAAAACTGTTTTTT

clone size: once
V gene: TRBV10-3
J gene: TRBJ1-3
D gene: NA
CDR3 protein: CAIRGDSGNTIYF
CDR3 DNA: TGTGCCATCAGGGGGGACTCTGGAAACACCATATATTTT

clone size: NA
V gene: TRBV2
J gene: TRBJ1-5
D gene: TRBD1
CDR3 protein: CASSSTGGVSNQPQHF
CDR3 DNA: TGTGCCAGCAGTTCCACAGGGGGCGTGAGCAATCAGCCCCAGCATTTT

clone size: NA
V gene: TRBV7-3
J gene: TRBJ1-1
D gene: NA
CDR3 protein: CASSFDRYSPEAFF
CDR3 DNA: TGTGCCAGCAGCTTCGACAGGTATTCTCCTGAAGCTTTCTTT

clone size: NA
V gene: TRBV27
J gene: TRBJ1-2
D gene: TRBD1
CDR3 protein: CASSLSGRGKAGYTF
CDR3 DNA: TGTGCCAGCAGTTTATCGGGCAGGGGGAAGGCTGGCTACACCTTC

clone size: many
V gene: TRBV7-9
J gene: TRBJ1-1
D gene: TRBD1
CDR3 protein: CASSFKGGRAEAFF
CDR3 DNA: TGTGCCAGCAGCTTTAAAGGGGGCAGGGCTGAAGCTTTCTTT

clone size: NA
V gene: TRBV4-1
J gene: TRBJ1-2
D gene: TRBD1
CDR3 protein: CASSQGQGQGIAGYTF
CDR3 DNA: TGCGCCAGCAGCCAAGGCCAGGGACAGGGTATTGCTGGCTACACCTTC

clone size: NA
V gene: TRBV7-3
J gene: TRBJ1-1
D gene: NA
CDR3 protein: CASSLTGVGTEAFF
CDR3 DNA: TGTGCCAGCAGCTTAACGGGAGTGGGCACTGAAGCTTTCTTT

clone size: NA
V gene: TRBV2
J gene: TRBJ2-7
D gene: NA
CDR3 protein: CASTYLDEQYF
CDR3 DNA: TGTGCCAGCACCTATCTCGACGAGCAGTACTTC

clone size: once
V gene: TRBV25-1
J gene: TRBJ1-2
D gene: NA
CDR3 protein: CASGHGGGYGYTF
CDR3 DNA: TGTGCCAGCGGGCACGGGGGAGGCTATGGCTACACCTTC

clone size: NA
V gene: TRBV6-5
J gene: TRBJ2-1
D gene: TRBD2
CDR3 protein: CASDRLAGWNEQFF
CDR3 DNA: TGTGCCAGCGACAGACTAGCGGGGTGGAATGAGCAGTTCTTC

clone size: NA
V gene: TRBV7-2
J gene: TRBJ1-1
D gene: NA
CDR3 protein: CASSLPAMNTEAFF
CDR3 DNA: TGTGCCAGCAGCCTACCGGCCATGAACACTGAAGCTTTCTTT

clone size: NA
V gene: TRBV3-1/TRBV3-2
J gene: TRBJ1-6
D gene: NA
CDR3 protein: CASSQGQRNSPLHF
CDR3 DNA: TGTGCCAGCAGCCAAGGTCAGCGGAATTCACCCCTCCACTTT

clone size: NA
V gene: TRBV5-1
J gene: TRBJ1-6
D gene: NA
CDR3 protein: CASSLDSGASPLHF
CDR3 DNA: TGCGCCAGCAGCTTGGATTCGGGGGCTTCACCCCTCCACTTT

clone size: NA
V gene: TRBV5-1
J gene: TRBJ2-7
D gene: TRBD1
CDR3 protein: CASSGQGHEQYF
CDR3 DNA: TGCGCCAGCAGCGGACAGGGCCACGAGCAGTACTTC

clone size: NA
V gene: TRBV7-3
J gene: TRBJ2-3
D gene: NA
CDR3 protein: CASSFKGDTQYF
CDR3 DNA: TGTGCCAGCAGCTTTAAAGGAGATACGCAGTATTTT

clone size: NA
V gene: TRBV7-2
J gene: TRBJ1-1
D gene: TRBD1
CDR3 protein: CASSLQGARTEAFF
CDR3 DNA: TGTGCCAGCAGCTTACAGGGGGCTCGCACTGAAGCTTTCTTT

clone size: NA
V gene: TRBV5-4
J gene: TRBJ2-2
D gene: NA
CDR3 protein: CASSGGTVNTGELFF
CDR3 DNA: TGTGCCAGCAGCGGCGGGACAGTGAACACCGGGGAGCTGTTTTTT

clone size: NA
V gene: TRBV3-1/TRBV3-2
J gene: TRBJ2-5
D gene: NA
CDR3 protein: CASSQVLVSQETQYF
CDR3 DNA: TGTGCCAGCAGCCAAGTTCTAGTGTCTCAAGAGACCCAGTACTTC

clone size: NA
V gene: TRBV7-7
J gene: TRBJ2-3
D gene: NA
CDR3 protein: CASSLGQTTDTQYF
CDR3 DNA: TGTGCCAGCAGCTTAGGACAGACGACAGATACGCAGTATTTT

clone size: NA
V gene: TRBV10-1
J gene: TRBJ2-1
D gene: TRBD2
CDR3 protein: CASSLAGAVNEQFF
CDR3 DNA: TGCGCCAGCAGTTTAGCGGGGGCCGTCAATGAGCAGTTCTTC

clone size: NA
V gene: TRBV6-5
J gene: TRBJ1-4
D gene: NA
CDR3 protein: CASSLTGREKLFF
CDR3 DNA: TGTGCCAGCAGTTTGACAGGTCGGGAAAAACTGTTTTTT

clone size: NA
V gene: TRBV9
J gene: TRBJ2-2
D gene: TRBD2
CDR3 protein: CASSPIAGYTGELFF
CDR3 DNA: TGTGCCAGCAGCCCTATAGCGGGGTACACCGGGGAGCTGTTTTTT

clone size: NA
V gene: TRBV27
J gene: TRBJ1-5
D gene: TRBD1
CDR3 protein: CASSPQGVGSNQPQHF
CDR3 DNA: TGTGCCAGCAGTCCACAGGGGGTCGGTAGCAATCAGCCCCAGCATTTT

clone size: NA
V gene: TRBV7-2
J gene: TRBJ1-1
D gene: NA
CDR3 protein: CASSLNRMNTEAFF
CDR3 DNA: TGTGCCAGCAGCTTAAACAGGATGAACACTGAAGCTTTCTTT